The present T cell receptor beta chain was sequenced within a study of metastatic and nonmetastatic thyroid tumors. Looking at the study overall: Blood and tumor or nodule tissue repertoires from malignant and benign thyroid patients were compared.

This clone showed up just a few times. Antigen: not known. The CDR3 end shows no conserved phenylalanine or tryptophan, and so a read error is likely. The length of the CDR3 is 17 residues. Germline CDR1 is MNHNS and CDR2 is SASEGT. V was shortened by 3 bases and J by 1 base, with 19 bases between the two germline ends. Study-wide results and caveats: Significantly higher TCR beta diversity was reportedly seen in malignant thyroid tumors than benign nodules, in blood and tumor.

TCRdb re-processed the PCR reads through MiXCR. The sample shows roughly 18,000 clones, about 34% of them seen only once. Among the patients, none had received any treatment before thyroid surgery. The rearrangement joins TRBV6-1 to TRBJ2-7; the D is unclear. The sequence derives from a male donor with papillary thyroid cancer or a benign thyroid nodule (not recorded which). Some clones in this sample may be carry-over from other donors' samples. Sequenced sample: tumor tissue. The CDR3 sequence is CASSEGLESQRSYEQYL. The CDR3 DNA sequence: TGTGCCAGCAGTGAGGGCTTGGAGAGCCAAAGGTCCTACGAGCAGTACCTC.